This T cell receptor beta chain was documented in a study of CD8+ T cells in alopecia areata. Overall study context: Skin from roughly 6-12-month-old C3H/HeJ graft donors with spontaneous alopecia went to approximately 7-10-week-old female C3H/HeJ mice. Notes on the study in general: Scalp samples also yield sequences from resident alphabeta T cells of normal skin.

This clone was seen more than once but under ten times. What it binds is not known. Mouse gene names apply. The sequence runs out 4 residues before the end of the CDR3; the remainder is reconstructed from the germline J gene. Other nucleotide sequences in the sample specify the same CDR3. cDNA serving as the sequencing template came from extracted, reverse transcribed RNA. Sequencing was performed with immunoSEQ multiplex PCR; in TCRdb, only in-frame clones are kept and a portion is missing. In total the sample includes around 300,000 clones, none of them seen once. On the basis of CD4, CD8alpha, NKG2D, NKG2ACE and other markers, pooled cutaneous lymph node cells were sorted. The V gene lost 3 bases and the J gene lost 2 bases, with 6 bases spanning the gap. This CDR3 has 12 residues. The germline gives CDR1 NSHNY, CDR2 SYGAGN.

The chain employs TRBV13-1 and TRBJ2-7, with D possibly being TRBD2 (6 bases). The sample taken for sequencing was CD4+ T cells sorted from a lymph node. The clonotype comes from a C3H/HeJ mouse with alopecia areata. This strain has MHC haplotype H2-k. The CDR3 DNA, read in part, is TGTGCCAGCAGTGGGGGGGCCTAT. Its translation is CASSGGAY. The entire CDR3 is CASSGGAYEQYF.